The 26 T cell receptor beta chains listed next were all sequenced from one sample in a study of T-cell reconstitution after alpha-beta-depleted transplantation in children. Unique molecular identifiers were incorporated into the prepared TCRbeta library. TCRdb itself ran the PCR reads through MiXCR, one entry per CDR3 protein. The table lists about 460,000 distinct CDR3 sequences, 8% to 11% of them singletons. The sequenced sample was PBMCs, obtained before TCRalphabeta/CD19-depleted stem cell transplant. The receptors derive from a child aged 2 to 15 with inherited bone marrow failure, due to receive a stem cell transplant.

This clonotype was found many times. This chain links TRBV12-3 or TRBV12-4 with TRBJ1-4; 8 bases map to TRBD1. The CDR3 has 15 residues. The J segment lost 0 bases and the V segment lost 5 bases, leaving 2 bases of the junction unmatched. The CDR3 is CASSRGQATNEKLFF. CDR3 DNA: TGTGCCAGCAGTAGGGGACAGGCAACTAATGAAAAACTGTTTTTT.

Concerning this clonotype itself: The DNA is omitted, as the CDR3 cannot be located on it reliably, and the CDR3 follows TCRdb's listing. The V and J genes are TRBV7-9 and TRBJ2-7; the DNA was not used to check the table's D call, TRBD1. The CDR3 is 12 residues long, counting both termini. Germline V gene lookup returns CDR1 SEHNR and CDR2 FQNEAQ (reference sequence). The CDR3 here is CASSFGTGALYF.

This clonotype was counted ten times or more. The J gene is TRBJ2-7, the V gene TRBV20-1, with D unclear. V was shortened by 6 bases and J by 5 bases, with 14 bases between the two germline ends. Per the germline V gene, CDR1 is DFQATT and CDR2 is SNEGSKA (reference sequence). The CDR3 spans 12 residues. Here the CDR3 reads CSARYGKDEQYF. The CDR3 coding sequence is TGCAGTGCGCGGTACGGTAAAGACGAGCAGTACTTC.

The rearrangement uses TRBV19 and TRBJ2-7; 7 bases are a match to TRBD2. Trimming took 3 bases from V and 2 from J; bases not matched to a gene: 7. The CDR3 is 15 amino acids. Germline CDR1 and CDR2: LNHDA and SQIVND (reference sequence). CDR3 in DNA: TGTGCCAGTAGTATCGGTCTAGCGGTTACCTACGAGCAGTACTTC. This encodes CASSIGLAVTYEQYF. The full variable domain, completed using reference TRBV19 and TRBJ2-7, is DGGITQSPKYLFRKEGQNVTLSCEQNLNHDAMYWYRQDPGQGLRLIYYSQIVNDFQKGDIAEGYSVSREKKESFPLTVTSAQKNPTAFYLCASSIGLAVTYEQYFGPGTRLTVT.

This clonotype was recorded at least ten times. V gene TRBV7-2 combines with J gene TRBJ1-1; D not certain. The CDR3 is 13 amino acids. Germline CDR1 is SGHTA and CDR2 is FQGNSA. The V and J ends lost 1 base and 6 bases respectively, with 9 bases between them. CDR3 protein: CASSLGAWAEAFF. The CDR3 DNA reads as TGTGCCAGCAGCTTAGGGGCTTGGGCTGAAGCTTTCTTT. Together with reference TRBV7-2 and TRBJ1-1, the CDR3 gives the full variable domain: GAGVSQSPSNKVTEKGKDVELRCDPISGHTALYWYRQSLGQGLEFLIYFQGNSAPDKSGLPSDRFSAERTGGSVSTLTIQRTQQEDSAVYLCASSLGAWAEAFFGQGTRLTVV.

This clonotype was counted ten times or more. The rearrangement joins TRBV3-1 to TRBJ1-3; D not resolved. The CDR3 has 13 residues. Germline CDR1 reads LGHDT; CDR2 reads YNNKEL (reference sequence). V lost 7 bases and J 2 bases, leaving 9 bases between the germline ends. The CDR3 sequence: CASKTSTGNTIYF. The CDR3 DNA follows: TGTGCCAGCAAGACATCGACTGGAAACACCATATATTTT.

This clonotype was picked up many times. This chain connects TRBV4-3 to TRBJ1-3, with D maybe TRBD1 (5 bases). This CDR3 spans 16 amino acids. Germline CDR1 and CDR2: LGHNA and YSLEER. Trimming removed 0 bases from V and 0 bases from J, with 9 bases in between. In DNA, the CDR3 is TGCGCCAGCAGCCAAGATCCGCAGGGCTCTGGAAACACCATATATTTT. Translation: CASSQDPQGSGNTIYF.

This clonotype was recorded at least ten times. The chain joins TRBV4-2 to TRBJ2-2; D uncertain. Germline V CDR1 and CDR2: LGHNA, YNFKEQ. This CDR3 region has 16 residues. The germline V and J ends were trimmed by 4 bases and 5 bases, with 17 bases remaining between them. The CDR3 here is CASSPQVTFLTGELFF. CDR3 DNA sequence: TGTGCCAGCAGCCCACAAGTAACGTTCCTGACCGGGGAGCTGTTTTTT.

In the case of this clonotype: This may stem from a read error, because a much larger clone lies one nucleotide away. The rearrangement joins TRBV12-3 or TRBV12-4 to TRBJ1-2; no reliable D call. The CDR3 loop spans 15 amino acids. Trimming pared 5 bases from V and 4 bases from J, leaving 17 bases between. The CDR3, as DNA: TGTGCCAGCAGTCCCCTAGGGCCACATCCCTATGGCTACACCTTC. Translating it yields CASSPLGPHPYGYTF.

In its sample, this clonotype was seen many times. The CDR3 spells CSVEIEGGTSGYYEQYF. The CDR3 region has the DNA TGCAGCGTTGAAATAGAGGGGGGGACTAGCGGCTACTACGAGCAGTACTTC. The chain has TRBV29-1 and TRBJ2-7, with TRBD2 identical over 11 bases. V dropped 2 bases and J dropped 3; count of bases not matched to a gene: 12. Germline assignment: CDR1 SQVTM and CDR2 ANQGSEA. This CDR3 spans 17 amino acids.

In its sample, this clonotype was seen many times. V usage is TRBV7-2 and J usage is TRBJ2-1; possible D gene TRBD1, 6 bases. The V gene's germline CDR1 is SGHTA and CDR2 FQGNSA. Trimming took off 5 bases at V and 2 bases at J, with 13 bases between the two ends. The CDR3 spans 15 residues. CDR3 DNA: TGTGCCAGCAGCCCTACCGGGACACCCTACAATGAGCAGTTCTTC. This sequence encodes CASSPTGTPYNEQFF.

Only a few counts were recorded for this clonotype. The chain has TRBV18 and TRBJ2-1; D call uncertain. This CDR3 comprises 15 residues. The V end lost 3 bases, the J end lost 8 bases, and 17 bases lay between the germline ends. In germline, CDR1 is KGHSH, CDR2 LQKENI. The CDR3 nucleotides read TGTGCCAGCTCACCCTCGCCGGGCTATCTCTATGAGCAGTTCTTC. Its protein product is CASSPSPGYLYEQFF. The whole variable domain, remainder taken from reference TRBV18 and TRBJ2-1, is NAGVMQNPRHLVRRRGQEARLRCSPMKGHSHVYWYRQLPEEGLKFMVYLQKENIIDESGMPKERFSAEFPKEGPSILRIQQVVRGDSAAYFCASSPSPGYLYEQFFGPGTRLTVL.

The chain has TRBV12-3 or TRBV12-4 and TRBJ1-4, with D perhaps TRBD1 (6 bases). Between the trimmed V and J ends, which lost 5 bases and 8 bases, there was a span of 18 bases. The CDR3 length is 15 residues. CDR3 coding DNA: TGTGCCAGCAGTGCACAGGGCAATGTCAGGGAAAAACTGTTTTTT. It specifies CASSAQGNVREKLFF.

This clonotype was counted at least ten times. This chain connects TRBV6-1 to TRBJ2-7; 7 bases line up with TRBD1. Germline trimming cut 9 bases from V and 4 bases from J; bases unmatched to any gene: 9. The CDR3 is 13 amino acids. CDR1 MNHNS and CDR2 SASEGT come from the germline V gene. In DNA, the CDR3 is TGTGCCAGAGGTTTGACAGGGATGTACGAGCAGTACTTC. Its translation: CARGLTGMYEQYF.

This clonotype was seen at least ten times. For the CDR3, the DNA is TGTGCCAGCAGGGTAGCGGGAGGGACCGGGGAGCTGTTTTTT. Residues: CASRVAGGTGELFF. The J gene is TRBJ2-2, the V gene TRBV6-1, with TRBD2 identical over 11 bases. There are 14 residues in the CDR3. V dropped 6 bases and J dropped 5; count of bases not matched to a gene: 2. Germline V gene lookup returns CDR1 MNHNS and CDR2 SASEGT.

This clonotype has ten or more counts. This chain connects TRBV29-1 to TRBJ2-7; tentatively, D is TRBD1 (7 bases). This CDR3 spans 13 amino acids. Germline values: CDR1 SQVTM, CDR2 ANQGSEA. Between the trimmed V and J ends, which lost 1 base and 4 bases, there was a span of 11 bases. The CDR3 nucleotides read TGCAGCGTTGAAGGCAGGGGGGAGTACGAGCAGTACTTC. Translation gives CSVEGRGEYEQYF.

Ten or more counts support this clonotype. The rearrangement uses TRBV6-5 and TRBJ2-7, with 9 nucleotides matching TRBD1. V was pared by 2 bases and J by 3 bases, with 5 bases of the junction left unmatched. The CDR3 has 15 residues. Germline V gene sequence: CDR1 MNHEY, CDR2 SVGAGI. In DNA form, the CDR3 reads TGTGCCAGCAGTTACGGGGGACAGGGTAGCTACGAGCAGTACTTC. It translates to CASSYGGQGSYEQYF.

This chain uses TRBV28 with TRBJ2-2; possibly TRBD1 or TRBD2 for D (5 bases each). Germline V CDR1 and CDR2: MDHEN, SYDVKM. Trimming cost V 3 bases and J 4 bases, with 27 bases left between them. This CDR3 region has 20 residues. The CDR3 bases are TGTGCCAGCAGTTTTTCTTATTCGGGGCGAGATAATCGACCCACCGGGGAGCTGTTTTTT. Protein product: CASSFSYSGRDNRPTGELFF.

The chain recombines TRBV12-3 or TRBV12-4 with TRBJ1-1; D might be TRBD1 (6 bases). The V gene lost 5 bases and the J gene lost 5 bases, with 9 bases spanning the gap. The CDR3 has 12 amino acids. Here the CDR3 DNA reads TGTGCCAGCAGTAACGACAGGACTGAAGCTTTCTTT. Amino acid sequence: CASSNDRTEAFF.

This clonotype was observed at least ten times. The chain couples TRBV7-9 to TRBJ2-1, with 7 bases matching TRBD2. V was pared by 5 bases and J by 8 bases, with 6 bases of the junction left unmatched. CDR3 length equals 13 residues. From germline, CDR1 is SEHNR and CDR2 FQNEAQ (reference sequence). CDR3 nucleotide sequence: TGTGCCAGCAGCACCAGACTAGCTGATGAGCAGTTCTTC. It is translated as CASSTRLADEQFF.

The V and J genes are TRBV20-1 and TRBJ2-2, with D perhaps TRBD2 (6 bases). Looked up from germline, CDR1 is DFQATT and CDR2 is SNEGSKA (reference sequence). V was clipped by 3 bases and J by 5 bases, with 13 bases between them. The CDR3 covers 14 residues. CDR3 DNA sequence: TGCAGTGCTAGGGGGGACTGGGGAACCGGGGAGCTGTTTTTT. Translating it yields CSARGDWGTGELFF.

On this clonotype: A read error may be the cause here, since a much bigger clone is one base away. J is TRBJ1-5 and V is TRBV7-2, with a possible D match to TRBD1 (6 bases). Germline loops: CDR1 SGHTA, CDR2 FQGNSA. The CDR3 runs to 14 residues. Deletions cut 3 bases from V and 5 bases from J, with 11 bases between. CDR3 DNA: TGTGCCAGCAGCTTCGGACAGTCCGATCAGCCCCAGCATTTT. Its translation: CASSFGQSDQPQHF.

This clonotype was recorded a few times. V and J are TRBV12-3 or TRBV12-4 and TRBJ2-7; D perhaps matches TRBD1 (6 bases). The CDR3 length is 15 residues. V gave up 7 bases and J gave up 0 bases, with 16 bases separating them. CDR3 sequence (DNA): TGTGCCAGCACCAAAGCTGGCAGGGGCTCCTACGAGCAGTACTTC. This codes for CASTKAGRGSYEQYF.

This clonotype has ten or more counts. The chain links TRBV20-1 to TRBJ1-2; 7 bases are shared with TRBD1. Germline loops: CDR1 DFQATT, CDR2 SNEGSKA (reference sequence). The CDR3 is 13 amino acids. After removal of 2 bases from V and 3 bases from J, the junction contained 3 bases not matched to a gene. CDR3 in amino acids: CSARQGVDYGYTF. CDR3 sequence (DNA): TGCAGTGCTAGACAGGGGGTAGACTATGGCTACACCTTC.

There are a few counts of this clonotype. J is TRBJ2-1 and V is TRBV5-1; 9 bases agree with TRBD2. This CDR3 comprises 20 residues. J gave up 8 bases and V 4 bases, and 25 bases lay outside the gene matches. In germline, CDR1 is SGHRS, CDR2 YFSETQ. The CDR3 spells CASSRGTAIRGLAILDEQFF. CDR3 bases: TGCGCCAGCAGCCGAGGGACAGCAATTCGCGGACTAGCGATTTTAGATGAGCAGTTCTTC.

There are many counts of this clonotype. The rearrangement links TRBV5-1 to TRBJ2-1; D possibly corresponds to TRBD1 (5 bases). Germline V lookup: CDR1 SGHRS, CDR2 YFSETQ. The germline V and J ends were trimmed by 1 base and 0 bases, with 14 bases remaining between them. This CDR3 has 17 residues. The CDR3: CASSLWAGPSSYNEQFF. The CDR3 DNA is TGCGCCAGCAGCTTGTGGGCAGGGCCTAGCTCCTACAATGAGCAGTTCTTC.